One T cell receptor (beta chain) is described in this entry. Antigen specificity is unknown. One end of the junction varies from germline; a read error may be responsible. Sample time point: baseline pretreatment blood. This sample's treatment: 15 Gy SBRT to primary tumor, nephrectomy 4 weeks later. Radiation-treated patients gave blood at baseline, week 2 and week 4. This renal cell carcinoma was of the clear cell type. The sample belongs to a study of radiation and T cells in renal cell carcinoma. General study findings and limits: Baseline intratumoral clonotype presence is unknown without pretreatment biopsies.

Sequencing was performed with immunoSEQ multiplex PCR; in TCRdb, only in-frame clones are kept and a portion is missing. Found here are roughly 100,000 clones, 75% to 90% of them singletons; the top ten hold 6% to 9%. This sequence originates from a man aged 50-59 years with renal cell carcinoma. This specimen consisted of blood, obtained from a patient whose treatment included radiotherapy and nephrectomy.

The CDR3 reads CASSRTGTGWLNF. Here the CDR3 DNA reads TGTGCCAGCAGTAGAACGGGGACAGGGTGGTTGAATTTT. This rearrangement joins TRBV6-6 to TRBJ2-3; 9 bases are shared with TRBD1. The CDR3 sequence is 13 residues long. Germline CDR1 reads MNHNY; CDR2 reads SVGAGI (reference sequence).